This section outlines one TCR beta chain sequence together with its context. Antigen unknown. The junction shows a germline mismatch at one end, possibly a read error. CDR3 and TCR beta VDJ profiling relied on a genomic DNA template. Each CDR3 protein is one row after TCRdb ran MiXCR on the reads. The repertoire holds about 200,000 distinct CDR3 sequences, with 65% as singletons. The sample comes from a study of CD8+CD57+ T cells in acquired aplastic anemia. Study-wide results and limits: Approximately 29 was the count of CD8+ CDR3 sequences that patients shared with controls.

This CDR3 has 14 amino acids. Germline lookup yields CDR1 LNHNV and CDR2 YYDKDF (reference sequence). Flow cytometry had shown expanded CD8+CD57+ cells in the patients chosen for sequencing. The rearrangement links TRBV15 to TRBJ2-7; 9 bases line up with TRBD1. Sequencing input: sorted CD4+, CD8+, or CD8+CD57+ T cells (not recorded which) from PBMCs. This receptor was identified in a human donor with aplastic anemia. The CDR3 DNA follows: TGTGCCACCAGCGGAGACAGGGGGACCTACGAGCAGTACTTC. It yields the protein CATSGDRGTYEQYF.